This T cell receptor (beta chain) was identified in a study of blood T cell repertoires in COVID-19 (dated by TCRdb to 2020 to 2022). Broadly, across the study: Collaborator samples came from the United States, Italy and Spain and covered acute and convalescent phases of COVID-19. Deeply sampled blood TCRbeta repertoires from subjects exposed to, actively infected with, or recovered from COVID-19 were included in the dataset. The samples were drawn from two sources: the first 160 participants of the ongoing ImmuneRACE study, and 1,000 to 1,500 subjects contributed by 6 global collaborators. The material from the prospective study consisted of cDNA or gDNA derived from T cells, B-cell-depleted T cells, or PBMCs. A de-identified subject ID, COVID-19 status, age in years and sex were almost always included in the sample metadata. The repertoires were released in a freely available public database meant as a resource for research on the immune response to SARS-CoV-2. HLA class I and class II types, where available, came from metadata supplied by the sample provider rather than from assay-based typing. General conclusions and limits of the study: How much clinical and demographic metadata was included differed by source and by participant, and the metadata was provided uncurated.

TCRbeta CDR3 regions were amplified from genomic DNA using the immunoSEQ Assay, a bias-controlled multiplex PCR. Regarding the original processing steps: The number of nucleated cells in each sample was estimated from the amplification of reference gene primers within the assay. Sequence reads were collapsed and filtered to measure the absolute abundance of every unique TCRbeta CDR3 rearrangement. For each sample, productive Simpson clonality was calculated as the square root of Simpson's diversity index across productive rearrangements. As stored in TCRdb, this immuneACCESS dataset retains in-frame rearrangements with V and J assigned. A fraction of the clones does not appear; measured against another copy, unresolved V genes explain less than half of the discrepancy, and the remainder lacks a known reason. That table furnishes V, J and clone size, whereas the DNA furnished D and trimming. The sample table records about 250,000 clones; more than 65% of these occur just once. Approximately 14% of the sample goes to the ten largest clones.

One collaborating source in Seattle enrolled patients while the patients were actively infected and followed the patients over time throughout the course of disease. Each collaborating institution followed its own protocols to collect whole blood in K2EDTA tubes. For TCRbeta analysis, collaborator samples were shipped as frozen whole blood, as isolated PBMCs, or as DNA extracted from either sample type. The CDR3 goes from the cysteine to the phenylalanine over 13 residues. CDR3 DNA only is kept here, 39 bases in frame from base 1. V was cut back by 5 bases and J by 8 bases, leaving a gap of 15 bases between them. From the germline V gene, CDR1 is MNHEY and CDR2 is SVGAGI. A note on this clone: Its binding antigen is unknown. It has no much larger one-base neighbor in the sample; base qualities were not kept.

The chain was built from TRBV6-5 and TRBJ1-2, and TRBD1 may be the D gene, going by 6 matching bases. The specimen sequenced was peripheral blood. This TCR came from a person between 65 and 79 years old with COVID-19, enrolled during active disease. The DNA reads TGTGCCAGCAGTCAACAGGGCCTCGGGGGCTACACCTTC. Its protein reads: CASSQQGLGGYTF.